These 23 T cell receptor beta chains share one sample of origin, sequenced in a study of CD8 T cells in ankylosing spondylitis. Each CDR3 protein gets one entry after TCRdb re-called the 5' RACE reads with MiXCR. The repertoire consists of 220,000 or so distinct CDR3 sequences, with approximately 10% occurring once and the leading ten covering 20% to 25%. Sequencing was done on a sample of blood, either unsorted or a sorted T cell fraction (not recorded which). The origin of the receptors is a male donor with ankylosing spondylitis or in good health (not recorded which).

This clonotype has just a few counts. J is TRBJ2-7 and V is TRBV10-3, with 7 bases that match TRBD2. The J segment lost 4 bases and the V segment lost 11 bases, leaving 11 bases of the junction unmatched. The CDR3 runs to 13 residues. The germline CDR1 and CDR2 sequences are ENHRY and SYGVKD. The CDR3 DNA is TGTGCCTTGGGAGGGGAGGGGCTGTACGAGCAGTACTTC. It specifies CALGGEGLYEQYF.

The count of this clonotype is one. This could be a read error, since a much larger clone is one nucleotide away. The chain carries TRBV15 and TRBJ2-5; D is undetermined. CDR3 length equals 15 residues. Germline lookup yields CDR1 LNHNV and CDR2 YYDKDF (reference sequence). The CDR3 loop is CATSRVLDRQETQSF. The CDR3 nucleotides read TGTGCCACCAGCAGAGTATTGGACCGTCAAGAGACCCAGTCCTTC.

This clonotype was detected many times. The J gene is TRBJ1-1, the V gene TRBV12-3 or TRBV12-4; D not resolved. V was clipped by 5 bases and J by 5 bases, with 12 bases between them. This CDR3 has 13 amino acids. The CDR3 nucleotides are TGTGCCAGCAGTCCCTCCTACGAAACTGAAGCTTTCTTT. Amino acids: CASSPSYETEAFF.

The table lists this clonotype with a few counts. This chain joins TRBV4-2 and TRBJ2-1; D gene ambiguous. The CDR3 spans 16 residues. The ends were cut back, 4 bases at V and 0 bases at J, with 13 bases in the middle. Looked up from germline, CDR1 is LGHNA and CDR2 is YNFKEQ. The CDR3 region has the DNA TGTGCCAGCAGCCCAAGGATCCCTAGCTCCTACAATGAGCAGTTCTTC. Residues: CASSPRIPSSYNEQFF.

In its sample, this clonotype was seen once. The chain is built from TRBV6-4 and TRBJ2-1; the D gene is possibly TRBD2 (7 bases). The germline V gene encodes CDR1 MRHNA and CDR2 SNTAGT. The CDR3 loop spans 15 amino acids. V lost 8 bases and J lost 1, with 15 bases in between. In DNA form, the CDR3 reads TGTGCCAGCGGGGGGCGGGGGTCTTCCTACAATGAGCAGTTCTTC. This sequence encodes CASGGRGSSYNEQFF.

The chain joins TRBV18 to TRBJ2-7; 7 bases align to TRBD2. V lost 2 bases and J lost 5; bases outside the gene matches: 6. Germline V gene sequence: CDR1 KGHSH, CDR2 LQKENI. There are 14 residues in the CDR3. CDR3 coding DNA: TGTGCCAGCTCACCATCGCCTAGCGGCGACGAGCAGTACTTC. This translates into CASSPSPSGDEQYF.

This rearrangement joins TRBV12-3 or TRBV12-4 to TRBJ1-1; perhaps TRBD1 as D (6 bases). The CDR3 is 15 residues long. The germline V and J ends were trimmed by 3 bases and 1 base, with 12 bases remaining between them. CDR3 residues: CASSFDVGQNTEAFF. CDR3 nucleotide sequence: TGTGCCAGCAGTTTCGACGTGGGACAGAACACTGAAGCTTTCTTT.

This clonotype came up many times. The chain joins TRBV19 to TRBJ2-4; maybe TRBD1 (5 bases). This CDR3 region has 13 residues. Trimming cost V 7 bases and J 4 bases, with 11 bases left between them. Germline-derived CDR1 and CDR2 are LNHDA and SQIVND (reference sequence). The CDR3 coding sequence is TGTGCCAGTAATAAATACAGGAAAAACATTCAGTACTTC. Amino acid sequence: CASNKYRKNIQYF.

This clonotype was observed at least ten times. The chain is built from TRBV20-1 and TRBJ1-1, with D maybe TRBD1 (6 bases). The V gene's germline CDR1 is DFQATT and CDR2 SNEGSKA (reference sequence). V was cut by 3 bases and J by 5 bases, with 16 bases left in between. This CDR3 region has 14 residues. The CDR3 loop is CSARRQDEGTEAFF. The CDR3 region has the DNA TGCAGTGCTAGGCGACAGGATGAAGGGACTGAAGCTTTCTTT.

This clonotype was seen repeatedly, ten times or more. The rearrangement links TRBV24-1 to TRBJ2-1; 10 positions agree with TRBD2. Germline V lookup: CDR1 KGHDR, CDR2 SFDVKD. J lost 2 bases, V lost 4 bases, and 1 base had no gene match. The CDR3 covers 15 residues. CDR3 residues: CATSDLAGAYNEQFF. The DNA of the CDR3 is TGTGCCACCAGTGACCTAGCGGGGGCCTACAATGAGCAGTTCTTC.

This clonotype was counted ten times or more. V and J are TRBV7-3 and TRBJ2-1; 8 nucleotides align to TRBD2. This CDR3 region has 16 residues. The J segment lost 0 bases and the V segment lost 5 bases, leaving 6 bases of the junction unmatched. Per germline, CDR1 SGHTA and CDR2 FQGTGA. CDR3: CASSLQSGSSYNEQFF. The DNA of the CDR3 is TGTGCCAGCAGCCTACAAAGCGGGAGCTCCTACAATGAGCAGTTCTTC.

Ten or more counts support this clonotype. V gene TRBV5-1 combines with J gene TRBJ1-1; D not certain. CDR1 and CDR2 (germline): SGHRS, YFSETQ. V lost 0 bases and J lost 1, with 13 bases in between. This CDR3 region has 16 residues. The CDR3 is CASSLDFHRRNTEAFF. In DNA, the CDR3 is TGCGCCAGCAGCTTGGATTTCCACAGACGGAACACTGAAGCTTTCTTT.

CDR3 in DNA: TGTGCCAGCAGGCGGACAGGGGGCGAGGGCTACACCTTC. Protein product: CASRRTGGEGYTF. The chain combines TRBV2 with TRBJ1-2; TRBD1 matches at 11 bases. The CDR3 extends over 13 amino acids. Trimming took 6 bases from V and 8 from J; bases not matched to a gene: 5. CDR1 SNHLY and CDR2 FYNNEI come from the germline V gene.

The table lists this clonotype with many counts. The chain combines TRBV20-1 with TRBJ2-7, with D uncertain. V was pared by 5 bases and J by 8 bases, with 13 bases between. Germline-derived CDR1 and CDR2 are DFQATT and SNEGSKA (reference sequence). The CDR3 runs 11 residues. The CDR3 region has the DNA TGCAGTGCTGGGGAAGAGAGAAAGCAGTACTTC. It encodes CSAGEERKQYF.

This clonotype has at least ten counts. DNA of the CDR3: TGCAGTGCTAGAGACCCTACCGAGGGTACGGACACTGAAGCTTTCTTT. Its protein is CSARDPTEGTDTEAFF. The genes are TRBV20-1 and TRBJ1-1; the D is unclear. The CDR3 spans 16 residues. Per germline, CDR1 DFQATT and CDR2 SNEGSKA (reference sequence). Trimming took off 0 bases at V and 3 bases at J, with 17 bases between the two ends.

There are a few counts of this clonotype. CDR3 amino acids: CSARDWAGVGETQYF. The CDR3 DNA reads as TGCAGTGCTAGAGACTGGGCAGGCGTAGGGGAGACCCAGTACTTC. The rearrangement joins TRBV20-1 to TRBJ2-5; D not resolved. This CDR3 has 15 residues. CDR1 is DFQATT, CDR2 SNEGSKA, per germline (reference sequence). V shed 0 bases and J shed 5 bases, with 16 bases lying between them.

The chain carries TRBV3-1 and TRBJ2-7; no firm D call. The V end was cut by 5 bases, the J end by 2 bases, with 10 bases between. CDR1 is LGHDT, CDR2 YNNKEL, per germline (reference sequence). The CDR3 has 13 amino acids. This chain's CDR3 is CASSEAKAYEQYF. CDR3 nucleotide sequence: TGTGCCAGCAGCGAAGCTAAGGCCTACGAGCAGTACTTC.

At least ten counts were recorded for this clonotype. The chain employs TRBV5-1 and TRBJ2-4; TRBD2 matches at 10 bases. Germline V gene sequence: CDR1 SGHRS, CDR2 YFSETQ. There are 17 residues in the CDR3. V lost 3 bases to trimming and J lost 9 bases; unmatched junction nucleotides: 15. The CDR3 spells CASSSAGTSETVGIQYF. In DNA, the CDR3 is TGCGCCAGCAGCTCGGCCGGGACTAGCGAAACTGTCGGCATTCAGTACTTC.

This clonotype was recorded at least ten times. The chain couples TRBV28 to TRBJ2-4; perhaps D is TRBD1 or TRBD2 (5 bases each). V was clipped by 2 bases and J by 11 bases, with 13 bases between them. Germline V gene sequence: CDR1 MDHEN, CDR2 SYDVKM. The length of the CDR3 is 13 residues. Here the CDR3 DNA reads TGTGCCAGCAGTTTACTACCAGGGACCCTTCAGTACTTC. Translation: CASSLLPGTLQYF.

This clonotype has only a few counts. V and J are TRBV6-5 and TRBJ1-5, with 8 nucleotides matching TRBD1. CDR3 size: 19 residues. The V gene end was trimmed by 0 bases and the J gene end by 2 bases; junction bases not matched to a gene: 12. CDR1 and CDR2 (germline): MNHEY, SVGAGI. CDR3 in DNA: TGTGCCAGCAGTTACTCGACAGGGGAACGTATATTAGGCAATCAGCCCCAGCATTTT. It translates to CASSYSTGERILGNQPQHF.

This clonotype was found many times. Here the CDR3 DNA reads TGCAGCGCCAGACTGACAGGGGGCTTCGATGAGCAGTTCTTC. The encoded protein is CSARLTGGFDEQFF. This chain joins TRBV29-1 and TRBJ2-1; 10 bases map to TRBD1. J was trimmed by 8 bases and V by 7 bases; bases with no gene match: 11. The CDR3 covers 14 residues. Looked up from germline, CDR1 is SQVTM and CDR2 is ANQGSEA.

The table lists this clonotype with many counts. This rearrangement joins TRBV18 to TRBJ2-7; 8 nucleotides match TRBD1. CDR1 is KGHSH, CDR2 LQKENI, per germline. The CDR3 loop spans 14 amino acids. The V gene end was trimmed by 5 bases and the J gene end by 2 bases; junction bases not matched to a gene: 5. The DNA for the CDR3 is TGTGCCAGCTCATCGGGACAGGCTCCCTACGAGCAGTACTTC. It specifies CASSSGQAPYEQYF. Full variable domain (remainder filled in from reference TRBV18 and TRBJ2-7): NAGVMQNPRHLVRRRGQEARLRCSPMKGHSHVYWYRQLPEEGLKFMVYLQKENIIDESGMPKERFSAEFPKEGPSILRIQQVVRGDSAAYFCASSSGQAPYEQYFGPGTRLTVT.

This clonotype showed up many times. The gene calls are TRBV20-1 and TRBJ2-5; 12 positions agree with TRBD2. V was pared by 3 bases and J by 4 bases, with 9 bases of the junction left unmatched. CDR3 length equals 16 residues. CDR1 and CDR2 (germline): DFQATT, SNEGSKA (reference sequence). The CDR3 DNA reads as TGCAGTGCTAGTTGGCTAGCGGGGGGGCTTTCAGAGACCCAGTACTTC. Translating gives CSASWLAGGLSETQYF.